This paragraph reports one T cell receptor (beta chain). This sample is part of a study of blood T cell repertoires in COVID-19. Libraries were prepared by immunoSEQ multiplex PCR; TCRdb keeps only in-frame clonotypes and omits some of them. The sample consists of about 78,000 clones, 90% of them appearing once. CDR3 length equals 14 residues. The V gene's germline CDR1 is SGHDT and CDR2 YYEEEE. The junction had 5 bases not matched to a gene; V was cut back by 4 bases and J by 4 bases. The clonotype was recovered from a woman between 45 and 65 years old in a cohort sampled during active COVID-19. Sample: peripheral blood. This rearrangement joins TRBV5-6 to TRBJ2-7; 10 positions match TRBD2. This CDR3 reads CASSRGLALYEQYF. CDR3 coding DNA: TGTGCCAGCAGCCGGGGACTAGCGTTATACGAGCAGTACTTC.